The 27 T cell receptor beta chains given below trace back to one sample, sequenced in a study of neurological immune-mediated disorders. TCRdb reanalysed the 5' RACE reads using MiXCR and keeps one entry per CDR3 protein. This table holds around 30,000 distinct CDR3 sequences, around 16% found once. The time point denotes: technical triplicate 3. The sequencing input was CD4+ T cells from blood. The origin of the receptors is a female donor with HTLV-1-associated myelopathy (HAM/TSP).

Ten or more counts support this clonotype. The J gene is TRBJ1-2, the V gene TRBV7-2; 8 positions match TRBD1. The CDR3 has 17 amino acids. After removal of 4 bases from V and 6 bases from J, the junction contained 16 bases not matched to a gene. CDR1 SGHTA and CDR2 FQGNSA come from the germline V gene. The CDR3 nucleotides read TGTGCCAGCAGCTCGTCGACAGGGGCGACCCGGAGGGATGGCTACACCTTC. This gives the protein CASSSSTGATRRDGYTF.

Many counts were recorded for this clonotype. The V and J genes are TRBV20-1 and TRBJ2-5, with TRBD2 identical over 10 bases. Germline trimming cut 4 bases from V and 3 bases from J; bases unmatched to any gene: 5. Per the germline V gene, CDR1 is DFQATT and CDR2 is SNEGSKA (reference sequence). The CDR3 runs to 14 residues. CDR3 nucleotides: TGCAGTGCTATGAGGACTAGCGGTAAAGAGACCCAGTACTTC. Its translation is CSAMRTSGKETQYF.

This clonotype was detected ten times or more. The chain joins TRBV3-1 to TRBJ1-1; D gene ambiguous. V lost 4 bases and J lost 2, with 8 bases in between. The germline gives CDR1 LGHDT, CDR2 YNNKEL (reference sequence). The CDR3 has 13 residues. DNA of the CDR3: TGTGCCAGCAGCCCGTACAGCAACACTGAAGCTTTCTTT. It specifies CASSPYSNTEAFF.

The chain joins TRBV7-2 to TRBJ1-2; D remains unclear. CDR1 and CDR2 from the germline V gene are SGHTA and FQGNSA. The V end was cut by 4 bases, the J end by 1 base, with 19 bases between. This CDR3 is built from 17 residues. CDR3 amino acids: CASSSNPLSALNYGYTF. As DNA, the CDR3 is TGTGCCAGCAGCTCTAACCCCCTTTCAGCGCTTAACTATGGCTACACCTTC.

This clonotype has ten or more counts. This chain uses TRBV28 with TRBJ2-7, with 8 bases aligning to TRBD1. CDR3 size: 14 residues. Germline V gene data show CDR1 as MDHEN and CDR2 as SYDVKM. The V and J ends lost 6 bases and 1 base, in that order; junction bases with no gene match: 5. DNA of the CDR3: TGTGCCAGCAGCCGCCGGGACAGGTCCTACGAGCAGTACTTC. This codes for CASSRRDRSYEQYF.

This clonotype was seen repeatedly, ten times or more. The V call is TRBV7-3, the J call TRBJ2-2; the D call may be TRBD1 or TRBD2 (5 bases each). V lost 5 bases, J lost 1 base, and 17 bases lay in between. Per the germline V gene, CDR1 is SGHTA and CDR2 is FQGTGA. The CDR3 sequence is 17 residues long. CDR3 residues: CASSPTRVAGNTGELFF. The CDR3 DNA reads TGTGCCAGCAGCCCTACCAGGGTTGCGGGGAACACCGGGGAGCTGTTTTTT.

This clonotype was seen many times. The chain uses TRBV5-1 and TRBJ1-2, with 8 bases matching TRBD1. CDR3 length equals 13 residues. The germline V gene encodes CDR1 SGHRS and CDR2 YFSETQ. V lost 4 bases and J lost 8; bases outside the gene matches: 7. This CDR3 reads CASSVGQGGGYTF. DNA of the CDR3: TGCGCCAGCAGCGTTGGACAGGGTGGCGGCTACACCTTC.

V is TRBV3-1 and J is TRBJ2-4; 7 bases are a match to TRBD1. V lost 3 bases and J lost 4; bases outside the gene matches: 6. The CDR3 has 15 amino acids. Germline V gene lookup returns CDR1 LGHDT and CDR2 YNNKEL (reference sequence). The CDR3 DNA reads TGTGCCAGCAGCCAGAGGGGGCCCGCTAAAAACATTCAGTACTTC. This codes for CASSQRGPAKNIQYF.

This clonotype was seen repeatedly, ten times or more. This chain links TRBV6-2 or TRBV6-3 with TRBJ2-1; 9 bases agree with TRBD2. Losses at the gene ends were 0 bases for V and 4 bases for J; bases not matched to a gene: 10. This CDR3 spans 18 amino acids. Germline CDR1 and CDR2: MNHEY and SVGEGT. The CDR3 here is CASSYSHPTSGIYNEQFF. CDR3 DNA: TGTGCCAGCAGTTACTCTCACCCGACTAGCGGCATATACAATGAGCAGTTCTTC.

This clonotype was detected ten times or more. The chain links TRBV20-1 to TRBJ1-2; tentatively, D is TRBD1 (5 bases). The CDR3 covers 12 residues. The germline gives CDR1 DFQATT, CDR2 SNEGSKA (reference sequence). V was cut by 6 bases and J by 4 bases, with 12 bases left in between. CDR3 protein: CSAPGPLYGYTF. The CDR3 nucleotides read TGCAGTGCACCGGGACCTCTCTATGGCTACACCTTC.

This clonotype has ten or more counts. The chain is built from TRBV7-2 and TRBJ1-2; no firm D call. The CDR3 length is 13 residues. Looked up from germline, CDR1 is SGHTA and CDR2 is FQGNSA. Trimming cost V 5 bases and J 2 bases, with 9 bases left between them. CDR3 coding DNA: TGTGCCAGCAGCCTCGACAACAACTATGGCTACACCTTC. Encoded protein: CASSLDNNYGYTF.

This clonotype was seen more than once but under ten times. The chain has TRBV5-1 and TRBJ2-7; D not resolved. From germline, CDR1 is SGHRS and CDR2 YFSETQ. Trimming took off 7 bases at V and 3 bases at J, with 8 bases between the two ends. CDR3 size: 11 residues. CDR3 nucleotide sequence: TGCGCCAGCTCTAACCTCTACGAGCAGTACTTC. Translating gives CASSNLYEQYF. The full variable domain, completed using reference TRBV5-1 and TRBJ2-7, is KAGVTQTPRYLIKTRGQQVTLSCSPISGHRSVSWYQQTPGQGLQFLFEYFSETQRNKGNFPGRFSGRQFSNSRSEMNVSTLELGDSALYLCASSNLYEQYFGPGTRLTVT.

This clonotype was seen ten or more times. The J gene is TRBJ1-5, the V gene TRBV5-5, with D unresolved. The V gene's germline CDR1 is SGHKS and CDR2 YYEKEE (reference sequence). Trimming shortened V by 0 bases and J by 4 bases, and 11 bases separated the two germline ends. The CDR3 contains 15 residues. This CDR3 reads CASSLGPGRNQPQHF. CDR3 DNA: TGTGCCAGCAGCTTGGGACCCGGGAGGAATCAGCCCCAGCATTTT. The full variable domain, in which reference TRBV5-5 and TRBJ1-5 provide the parts outside the CDR3, is DAGVTQSPTHLIKTRGQQVTLRCSPISGHKSVSWYQQVLGQGPQFIFQYYEKEERGRGNFPDRFSARQFPNYSSELNVNALLLGDSALYLCASSLGPGRNQPQHFGDGTRLSIL.

This clonotype was detected ten times or more. V and J are TRBV6-6 and TRBJ1-6, with unresolved D. V was cut by 5 bases and J by 7 bases, with 6 bases left in between. Per the germline V gene, CDR1 is MNHNY and CDR2 is SVGAGI (reference sequence). CDR3 length: 12 residues. The CDR3 DNA follows: TGTGCCAGCAGTACTCCCAATTCACCCCTCCACTTT. Its protein is CASSTPNSPLHF.

J is TRBJ2-3 and V is TRBV4-1; TRBD2 is a possible D gene (5 bases). The V gene lost 4 bases and the J gene lost 1 base, with 9 bases spanning the gap. The CDR3 is 14 amino acids. Germline assignment: CDR1 MGHRA and CDR2 YSYEKL. CDR3 bases: TGCGCCAGCAGCCGCACAGCGGGCACAGATACGCAGTATTTT. Translated: CASSRTAGTDTQYF.

This clonotype has ten or more counts. This sequence joins TRBV5-6 and TRBJ1-3; TRBD1 agrees at 8 bases. Losses at the gene ends were 0 bases for V and 4 bases for J; bases not matched to a gene: 0. Germline assignment: CDR1 SGHDT and CDR2 YYEEEE. This CDR3 has 14 amino acids. The CDR3 region has the DNA TGTGCCAGCAGCTTGGGGACAGGGGGAAACACCATATATTTT. Its translation: CASSLGTGGNTIYF. Full variable domain (remainder filled in from reference TRBV5-6 and TRBJ1-3): DAGVTQSPTHLIKTRGQQVTLRCSPKSGHDTVSWYQQALGQGPQFIFQYYEEEERQRGNFPDRFSGHQFPNYSSELNVNALLLGDSALYLCASSLGTGGNTIYFGEGSWLTVV.

V is TRBV4-2 and J is TRBJ1-1; the match to TRBD1 covers 8 bases. With V trimmed by 4 bases and J by 7 bases, 8 bases remained unmatched. CDR1 and CDR2 from the germline V gene are LGHNA and YNFKEQ. The CDR3 is 14 amino acids. The CDR3 region has the DNA TGTGCCAGCAGCCCAATGGGGGACAGGTTTGAAGCTTTCTTT. Translation gives CASSPMGDRFEAFF.

This clonotype was observed many times. A much bigger clone sits one base away, suggesting this may be a read error. The chain uses TRBV5-1 and TRBJ2-7, with D possibly being TRBD1 (5 bases). The CDR3 runs to 13 residues. Germline CDR1 SGHRS, CDR2 YFSETQ. Here the CDR3 DNA reads TGCGCCAACAGCGCGACAGCTTTCGGCGAGCAGTACTTC. Protein product: CANSATAFGEQYF.

In its sample, this clonotype was seen many times. The V call is TRBV24-1, the J call TRBJ2-6; 12 bases match TRBD1. CDR1 and CDR2 from the germline V gene are KGHDR and SFDVKD. V lost 4 bases and J lost 3; bases outside the gene matches: 15. The CDR3 loop spans 21 amino acids. In DNA form, the CDR3 reads TGTGCCACCAGTGACTCCCGTTACCGGGACAGGGGGCGATATGGGGCCAACGTCCTGACTTTC. This encodes CATSDSRYRDRGRYGANVLTF.

This chain connects TRBV7-8 to TRBJ2-1, with TRBD1 as a possible D gene (6 bases). The CDR3 loop spans 15 amino acids. CDR1 and CDR2 (germline): SGHVS, FQNEAQ. V was pared by 1 base and J by 3 bases, with 10 bases between. This CDR3 is CASSLDRVGYNEQFF. The DNA for the CDR3 is TGTGCCAGCAGCTTAGACAGGGTAGGCTACAATGAGCAGTTCTTC. Full variable domain (remainder filled in from reference TRBV7-8 and TRBJ2-1): GAGVSQSPRYKVAKRGQDVALRCDPISGHVSLFWYQQALGQGPEFLTYFQNEAQLDKSGLPSDRFFAERPEGSVSTLKIQRTQQEDSAVYLCASSLDRVGYNEQFFGPGTRLTVL.

This clonotype was observed many times. V and J are TRBV20-1 and TRBJ2-7; the D is unclear. This CDR3 is 11 amino acids long. The germline V gene has CDR1 DFQATT and CDR2 SNEGSKA (reference sequence). V gave up 6 bases and J gave up 9 bases, with 15 bases separating them. The CDR3 protein is CSAHHVVGQYF. CDR3 DNA sequence: TGCAGTGCCCACCACGTCGTGGGGCAGTACTTC.

This clonotype has a count of ten or more. V and J are TRBV5-1 and TRBJ1-3; no definite D call. This CDR3 contains 14 residues. Looked up from germline, CDR1 is SGHRS and CDR2 is YFSETQ. The V end was cut by 0 bases, the J end by 0 bases, with 4 bases between. The CDR3 spells CASSLEASGNTIYF. DNA of the CDR3: TGCGCCAGCAGCTTGGAGGCCTCTGGAAACACCATATATTTT.

This clonotype came up many times. V is TRBV4-1 and J is TRBJ2-7; D remains unclear. The V and J ends lost 3 bases and 4 bases respectively, with 16 bases between them. The CDR3 contains 15 residues. Germline assignment: CDR1 MGHRA and CDR2 YSYEKL. CDR3 coding DNA: TGCGCCAGCAGCCACGTGCCAGGCCTCGATTACGAGCAGTACTTC. Translated: CASSHVPGLDYEQYF.

This clonotype was seen ten or more times. The V call is TRBV20-1, the J call TRBJ2-3, with TRBD1 matching over 9 bases. CDR3 length: 15 residues. V was clipped by 5 bases and J by 5 bases; unmatched bases: 11. The germline V gene has CDR1 DFQATT and CDR2 SNEGSKA (reference sequence). CDR3 sequence: CSAPTRHRGQDTQYF. The CDR3 DNA is TGCAGTGCTCCGACTCGTCACAGGGGGCAAGATACGCAGTATTTT.

This clonotype was seen many times. The chain links TRBV6-6 to TRBJ1-6; TRBD1 is a possible D gene (6 bases). Germline loops: CDR1 MNHNY, CDR2 SVGAGI (reference sequence). The V end was cut by 11 bases, the J end by 4 bases, with 12 bases between. The CDR3 runs to 13 residues. The CDR3 nucleotides read TGTGCCGAACGGGACATTTATAATTCACCCCTCCACTTT. Translation: CAERDIYNSPLHF.

Of note for this clonotype: Compared with germline, one end of the junction differs, possibly owing to a read error. The chain has TRBV7-2 and TRBJ2-5; 7 positions agree with TRBD2. The CDR3 has 13 residues. Germline V gene data show CDR1 as SGHTA and CDR2 as FQGNSA. CDR3 in DNA: TGTGCCAACAGCTTAGTTGGGGGGGAGACCCAGTACTTT. Amino acids: CANSLVGGETQYF.

This clonotype was detected only a few times. This chain's CDR3 is CASSPGDGSYEQYF. The DNA of the CDR3 is TGCGCCAGCAGCCCTGGGGACGGATCCTACGAGCAGTACTTC. The chain has TRBV5-1 and TRBJ2-7, with D possibly being TRBD1 or TRBD2 (5 bases each). The V end lost 4 bases, the J end lost 1 base, and 12 bases lay between the germline ends. CDR3 size: 14 residues. In germline, CDR1 is SGHRS, CDR2 YFSETQ.